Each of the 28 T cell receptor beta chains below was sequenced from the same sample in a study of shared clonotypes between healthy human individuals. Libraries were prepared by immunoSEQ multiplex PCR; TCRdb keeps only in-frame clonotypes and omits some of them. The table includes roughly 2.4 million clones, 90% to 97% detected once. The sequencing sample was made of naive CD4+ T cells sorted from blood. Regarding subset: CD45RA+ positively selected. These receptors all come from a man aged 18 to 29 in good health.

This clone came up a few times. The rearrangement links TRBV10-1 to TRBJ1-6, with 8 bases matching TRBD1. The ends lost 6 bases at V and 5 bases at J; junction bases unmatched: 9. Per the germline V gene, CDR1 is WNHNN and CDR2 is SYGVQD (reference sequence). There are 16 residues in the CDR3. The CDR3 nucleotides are TGCGCCAGCAGCCCAAATGGACAGGGTGATAATTCACCCCTCCACTTT. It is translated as CASSPNGQGDNSPLHF.

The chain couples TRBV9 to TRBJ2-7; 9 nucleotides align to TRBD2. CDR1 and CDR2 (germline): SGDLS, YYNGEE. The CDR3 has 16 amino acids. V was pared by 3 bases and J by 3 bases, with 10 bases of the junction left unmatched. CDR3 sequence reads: CASSAGPASGNYEQYF. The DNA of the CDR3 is TGTGCCAGCAGCGCGGGGCCGGCTAGCGGGAACTACGAGCAGTACTTC.

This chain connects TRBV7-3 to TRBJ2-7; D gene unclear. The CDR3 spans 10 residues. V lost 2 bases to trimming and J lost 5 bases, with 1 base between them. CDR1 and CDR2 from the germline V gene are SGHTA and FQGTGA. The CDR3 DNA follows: TGTGCCAGCAGCTTACACGAGCAGTACTTC. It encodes CASSLHEQYF.

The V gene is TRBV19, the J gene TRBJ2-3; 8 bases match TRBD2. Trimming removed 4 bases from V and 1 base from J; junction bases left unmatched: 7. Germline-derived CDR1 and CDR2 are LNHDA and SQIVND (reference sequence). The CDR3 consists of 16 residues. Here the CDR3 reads CASSTSGGHRTDTQYF. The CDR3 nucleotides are TGTGCCAGTAGTACGAGCGGGGGACATCGCACAGATACGCAGTATTTT.

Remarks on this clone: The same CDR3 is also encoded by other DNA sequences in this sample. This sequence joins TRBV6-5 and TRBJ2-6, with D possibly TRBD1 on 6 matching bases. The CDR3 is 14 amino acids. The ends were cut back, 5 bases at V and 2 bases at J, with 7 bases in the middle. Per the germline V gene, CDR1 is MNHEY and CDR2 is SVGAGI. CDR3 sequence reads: CASSTGTGANVLTF. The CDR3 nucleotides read TGTGCCAGCAGTACAGGGACTGGGGCCAACGTCCTGACTTTC.

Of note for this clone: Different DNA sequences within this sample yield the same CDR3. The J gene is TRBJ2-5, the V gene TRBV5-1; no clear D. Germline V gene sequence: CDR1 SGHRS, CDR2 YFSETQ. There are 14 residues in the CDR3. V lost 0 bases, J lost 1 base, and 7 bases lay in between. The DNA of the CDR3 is TGCGCCAGCAGCTTGGTCTGGGGCCAAGAGACCCAGTACTTC. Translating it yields CASSLVWGQETQYF. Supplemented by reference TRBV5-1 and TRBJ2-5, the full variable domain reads KAGVTQTPRYLIKTRGQQVTLSCSPISGHRSVSWYQQTPGQGLQFLFEYFSETQRNKGNFPGRFSGRQFSNSRSEMNVSTLELGDSALYLCASSLVWGQETQYFGPGTRLLVL.

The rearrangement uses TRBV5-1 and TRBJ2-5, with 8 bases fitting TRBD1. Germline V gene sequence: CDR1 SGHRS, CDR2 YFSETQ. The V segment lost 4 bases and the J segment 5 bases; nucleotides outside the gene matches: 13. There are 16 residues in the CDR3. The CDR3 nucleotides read TGCGCCAGCAGCACCCGACAGGGGACCCAGGGGGAGACCCAGTACTTC. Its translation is CASSTRQGTQGETQYF.

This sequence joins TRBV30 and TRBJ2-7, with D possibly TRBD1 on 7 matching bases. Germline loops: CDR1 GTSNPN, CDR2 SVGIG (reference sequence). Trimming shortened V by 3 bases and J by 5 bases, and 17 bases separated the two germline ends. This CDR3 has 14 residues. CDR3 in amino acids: CAWSGGRQGHEQYF. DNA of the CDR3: TGTGCCTGGAGCGGGGGCCGACAGGGCCACGAGCAGTACTTC.

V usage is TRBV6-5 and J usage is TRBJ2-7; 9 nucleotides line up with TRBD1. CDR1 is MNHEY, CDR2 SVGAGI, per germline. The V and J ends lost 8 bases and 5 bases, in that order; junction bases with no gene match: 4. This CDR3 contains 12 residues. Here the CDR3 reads CASGTGRHEQYF. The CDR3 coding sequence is TGTGCCAGCGGGACAGGGAGACACGAGCAGTACTTC.

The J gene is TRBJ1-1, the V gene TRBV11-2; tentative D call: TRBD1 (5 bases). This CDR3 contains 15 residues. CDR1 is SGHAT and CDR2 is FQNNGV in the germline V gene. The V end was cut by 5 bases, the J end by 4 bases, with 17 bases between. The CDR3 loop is CASSLGLGMGTEAFF. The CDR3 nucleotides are TGTGCCAGCAGCCTGGGACTCGGGATGGGCACTGAAGCTTTCTTT.

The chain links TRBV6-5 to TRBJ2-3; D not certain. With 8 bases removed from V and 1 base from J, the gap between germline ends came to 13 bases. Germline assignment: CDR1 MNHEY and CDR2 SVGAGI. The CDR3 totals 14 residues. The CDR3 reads CASRLKFGTDTQYF. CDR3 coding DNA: TGTGCCAGCCGCTTGAAGTTCGGCACAGATACGCAGTATTTT.

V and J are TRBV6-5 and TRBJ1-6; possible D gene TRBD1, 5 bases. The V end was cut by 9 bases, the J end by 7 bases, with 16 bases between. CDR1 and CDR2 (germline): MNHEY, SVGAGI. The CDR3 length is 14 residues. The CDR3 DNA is TGTGCCAGTTCCCCCGGGGGGGTGAATTCACCCCTCCACTTT. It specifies CASSPGGVNSPLHF.

For the CDR3, the DNA is TGCGCCAGCATGTTGGCACCGAACCTTGAAGCTTTCTTT. The encoded protein is CASMLAPNLEAFF. V gene TRBV5-1 combines with J gene TRBJ1-1; D gene uncertain. The CDR3 runs 13 residues. Germline CDR1 is SGHRS and CDR2 is YFSETQ. The germline V and J ends were trimmed by 6 bases and 7 bases, with 16 bases remaining between them.

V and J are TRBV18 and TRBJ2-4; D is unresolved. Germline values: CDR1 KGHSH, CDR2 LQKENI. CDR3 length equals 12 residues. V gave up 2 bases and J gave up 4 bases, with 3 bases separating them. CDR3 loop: CASSPSKNIQYF. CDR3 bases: TGTGCCAGCTCACCAAGTAAAAACATTCAGTACTTC.

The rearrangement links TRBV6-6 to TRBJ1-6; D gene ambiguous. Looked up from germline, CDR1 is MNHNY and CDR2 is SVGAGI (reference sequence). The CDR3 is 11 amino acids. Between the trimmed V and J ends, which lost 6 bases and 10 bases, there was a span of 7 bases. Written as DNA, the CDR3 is TGTGCCAGCAGAGGGTACTCACCCCTCCACTTT. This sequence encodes CASRGYSPLHF.

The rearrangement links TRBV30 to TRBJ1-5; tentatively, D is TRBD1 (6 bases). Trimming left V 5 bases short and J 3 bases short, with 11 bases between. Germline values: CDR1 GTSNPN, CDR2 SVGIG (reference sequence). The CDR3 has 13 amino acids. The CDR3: CAWATGLNQPQHF. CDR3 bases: TGTGCCTGGGCAACAGGGCTCAATCAGCCCCAGCATTTT. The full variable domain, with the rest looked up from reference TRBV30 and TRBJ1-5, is SQTIHQWPATLVQPVGSPLSLECTVEGTSNPNLYWYRQAAGRGLQLLFYSVGIGQISSEVPQNLSASRPQDRQFILSSKKLLLSDSGFYLCAWATGLNQPQHFGDGTRLSIL.

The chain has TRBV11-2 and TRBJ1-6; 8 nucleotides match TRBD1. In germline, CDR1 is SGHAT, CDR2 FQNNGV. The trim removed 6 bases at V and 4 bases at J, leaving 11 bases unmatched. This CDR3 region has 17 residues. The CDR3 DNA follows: TGTGCCAGCAGGGTTGACAGGGGCCGGACGTATAATTCACCCCTCCACTTT. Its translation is CASRVDRGRTYNSPLHF.

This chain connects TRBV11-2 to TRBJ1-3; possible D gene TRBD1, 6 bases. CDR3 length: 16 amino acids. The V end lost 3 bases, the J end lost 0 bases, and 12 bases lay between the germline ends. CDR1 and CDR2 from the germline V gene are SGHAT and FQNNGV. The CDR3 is CASSLHRAYSGNTIYF. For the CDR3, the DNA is TGTGCCAGCAGCTTGCACAGGGCTTACTCTGGAAACACCATATATTTT.

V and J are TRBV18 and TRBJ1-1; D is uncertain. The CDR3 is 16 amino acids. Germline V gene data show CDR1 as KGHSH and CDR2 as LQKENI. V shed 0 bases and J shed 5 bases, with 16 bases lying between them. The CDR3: CASSPPNERVRTEAFF. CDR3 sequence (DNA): TGTGCCAGCTCACCACCGAACGAGAGGGTCAGGACTGAAGCTTTCTTT.

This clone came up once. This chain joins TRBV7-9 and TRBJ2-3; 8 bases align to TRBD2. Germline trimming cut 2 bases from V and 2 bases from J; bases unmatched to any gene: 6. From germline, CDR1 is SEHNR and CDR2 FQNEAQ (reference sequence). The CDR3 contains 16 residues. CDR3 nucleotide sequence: TGTGCCAGCAGCTTAAGAGCGGGGGTGATCACAGATACGCAGTATTTT. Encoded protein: CASSLRAGVITDTQYF. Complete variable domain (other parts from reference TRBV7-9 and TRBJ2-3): DTGVSQNPRHKITKRGQNVTFRCDPISEHNRLYWYRQTLGQGPEFLTYFQNEAQLEKSRLLSDRFSAERPKGSFSTLEIQRTEQGDSAMYLCASSLRAGVITDTQYFGPGTRLTVL.

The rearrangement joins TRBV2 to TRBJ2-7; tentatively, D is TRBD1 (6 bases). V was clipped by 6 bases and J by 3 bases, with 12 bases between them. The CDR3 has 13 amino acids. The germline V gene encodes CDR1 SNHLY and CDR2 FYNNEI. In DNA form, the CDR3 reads TGTGCCAGCAGGCCAACGACAGGCTACGAGCAGTACTTC. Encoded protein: CASRPTTGYEQYF.

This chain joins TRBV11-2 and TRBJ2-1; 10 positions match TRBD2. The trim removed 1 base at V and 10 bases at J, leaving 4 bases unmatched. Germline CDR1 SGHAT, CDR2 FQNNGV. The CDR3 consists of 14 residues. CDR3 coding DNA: TGTGCCAGCAGCTTAGGTTTACTAGCGGGGGAGCAGTTCTTC. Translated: CASSLGLLAGEQFF.

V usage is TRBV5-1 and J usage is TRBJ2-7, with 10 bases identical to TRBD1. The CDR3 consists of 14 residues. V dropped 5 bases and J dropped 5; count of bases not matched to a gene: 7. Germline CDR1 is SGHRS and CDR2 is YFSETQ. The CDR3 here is CASRRGQGLNEQYF. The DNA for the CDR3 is TGCGCCAGCAGGCGGGGACAGGGGCTAAACGAGCAGTACTTC.

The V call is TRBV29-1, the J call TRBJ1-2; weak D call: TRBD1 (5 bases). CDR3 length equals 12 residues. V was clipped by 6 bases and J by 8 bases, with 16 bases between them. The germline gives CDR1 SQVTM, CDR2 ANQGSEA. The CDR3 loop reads CSVRDPEWGYTF. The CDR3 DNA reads TGCAGCGTACGGGACCCTGAGTGGGGCTACACCTTC.

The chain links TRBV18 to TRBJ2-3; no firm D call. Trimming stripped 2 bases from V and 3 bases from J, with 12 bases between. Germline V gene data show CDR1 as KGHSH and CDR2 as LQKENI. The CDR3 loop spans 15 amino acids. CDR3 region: CASSPLQVVTDTQYF. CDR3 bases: TGTGCCAGCTCACCATTGCAGGTTGTTACAGATACGCAGTATTTT. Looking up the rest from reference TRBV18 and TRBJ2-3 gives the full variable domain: NAGVMQNPRHLVRRRGQEARLRCSPMKGHSHVYWYRQLPEEGLKFMVYLQKENIIDESGMPKERFSAEFPKEGPSILRIQQVVRGDSAAYFCASSPLQVVTDTQYFGPGTRLTVL.

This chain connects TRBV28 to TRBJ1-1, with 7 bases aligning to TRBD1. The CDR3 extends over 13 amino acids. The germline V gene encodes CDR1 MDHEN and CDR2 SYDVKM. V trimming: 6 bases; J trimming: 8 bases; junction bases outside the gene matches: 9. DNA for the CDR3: TGTGCCAGCAGACTACAGGGGTTAAAGGAAGCTTTCTTT. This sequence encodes CASRLQGLKEAFF.

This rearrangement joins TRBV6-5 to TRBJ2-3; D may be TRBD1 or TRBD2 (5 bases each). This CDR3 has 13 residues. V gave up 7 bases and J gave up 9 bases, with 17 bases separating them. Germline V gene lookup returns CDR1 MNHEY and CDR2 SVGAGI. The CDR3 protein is CASTLPGRGTQYF. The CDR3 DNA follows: TGTGCCAGCACCCTCCCAGGGCGAGGGACGCAGTATTTT.

CDR3: CASSEPPTASGPSYEQYF. The DNA of the CDR3 is TGTGCCAGCAGTGAACCCCCGACTGCTAGCGGGCCCTCCTACGAGCAGTACTTC. J is TRBJ2-7 and V is TRBV25-1; 8 nucleotides match TRBD2. With V trimmed by 2 bases and J by 0 bases, 12 bases remained unmatched. Germline V gene lookup returns CDR1 MGHDK and CDR2 SYGVNS. This CDR3 contains 18 residues.